This entry lists 7 T cell receptor beta chains sequenced from one sample in a study of cytomegalovirus exposure and HLA in healthy donors. Libraries were prepared by immunoSEQ multiplex PCR; TCRdb keeps only in-frame clonotypes and omits some of them. The data hold around 300,000 clones, with 65% to 90% observed a single time. Specimen: PBMCs. Receptors originate from a woman younger than 35 in good health and CMV-seronegative.

The chain has TRBV29-1 and TRBJ2-7; possibly TRBD1 for D (6 bases). CDR3 length: 13 amino acids. The ends were cut back, 4 bases at V and 4 bases at J, with 14 bases in the middle. Germline V lookup: CDR1 SQVTM, CDR2 ANQGSEA. As DNA, the CDR3 is TGCAGCGTTGGACAGGTCTCCACTTACGAGCAGTACTTC. Protein product: CSVGQVSTYEQYF.

This rearrangement joins TRBV30 to TRBJ2-1, with 7 bases that match TRBD1. The CDR3 loop spans 13 amino acids. The V and J ends lost 5 bases and 1 base, in that order; junction bases with no gene match: 2. In germline, CDR1 is GTSNPN, CDR2 SVGIG (reference sequence). CDR3 DNA: TGTGCCTGGGACAGGGATTCCTACAATGAGCAGTTCTTC. This sequence encodes CAWDRDSYNEQFF.

J is TRBJ1-2 and V is TRBV9; 9 bases fit TRBD1. Germline V gene sequence: CDR1 SGDLS, CDR2 YYNGEE. The V gene end was trimmed by 4 bases and the J gene end by 4 bases; junction bases not matched to a gene: 5. The CDR3 contains 14 residues. DNA for the CDR3: TGTGCCAGCAGCCGGGACAGGGAGGCCTATGGCTACACCTTC. This encodes CASSRDREAYGYTF. The full variable domain, its missing parts supplied by reference TRBV9 and TRBJ1-2, is DSGVTQTPKHLITATGQRVTLRCSPRSGDLSVYWYQQSLDQGLQFLIQYYNGEERAKGNILERFSAQQFPDLHSELNLSSLELGDSALYFCASSRDREAYGYTFGSGTRLTVV.

J is TRBJ1-2 and V is TRBV9; a possible D gene is TRBD1 (6 bases). V lost 0 bases, J lost 6 bases, and 9 bases lay in between. Germline CDR1 SGDLS, CDR2 YYNGEE. CDR3 length: 13 residues. The CDR3 spells CASSVGPGDGYTF. The CDR3 DNA follows: TGTGCCAGCAGCGTAGGCCCAGGGGATGGCTACACCTTC.

This rearrangement joins TRBV5-1 to TRBJ2-5, with TRBD1 identical over 7 bases. Germline V gene sequence: CDR1 SGHRS, CDR2 YFSETQ. This CDR3 comprises 14 residues. Trimming took 3 bases from V and 3 from J; bases not matched to a gene: 5. The CDR3 loop is CASSSGQDKETQYF. The CDR3 DNA reads as TGCGCCAGCAGCTCCGGACAGGACAAAGAGACCCAGTACTTC.

The chain carries TRBV5-1 and TRBJ2-5; 16 bases line up with TRBD2. Losses at the gene ends were 5 bases for V and 1 base for J; bases not matched to a gene: 5. Germline loops: CDR1 SGHRS, CDR2 YFSETQ. CDR3 length: 17 amino acids. CDR3 amino acids: CASRTGTSGRAQETQYF. The CDR3 DNA sequence: TGCGCCAGCAGAACCGGGACTAGCGGGAGGGCCCAAGAGACCCAGTACTTC.

This chain links TRBV28 with TRBJ2-7; 9 bases align to TRBD1. The CDR3 covers 14 residues. Germline CDR1 reads MDHEN; CDR2 reads SYDVKM. V gave up 6 bases and J gave up 5 bases; unmatched junction bases: 8. This CDR3 is CASSEPGQGHEQYF. CDR3 sequence (DNA): TGTGCCAGCAGCGAACCGGGACAGGGCCACGAGCAGTACTTC.